The 15 T cell receptor beta chains below were found in one sample sequenced in a study of shared T cell receptors in the human thymus. Using immunoSEQ multiplex PCR, the repertoire was profiled, and TCRdb retains in-frame clones only, with some absent. Of over 650,000 clones listed, more than 75% are singletons. Another study also made use of these data, one on human thymus T cells.

Sequenced input: thymocytes. These receptors all stem from a boy younger than two with a congenital heart defect.

The chain combines TRBV6-6 with TRBJ1-4; 9 bases fit TRBD1. The ends lost 6 bases at V and 6 bases at J; junction bases unmatched: 5. Germline CDR1 reads MNHNY; CDR2 reads SVGAGI (reference sequence). This CDR3 has 14 amino acids. The chain's CDR3 is CASSLTGGDEKLFF. In DNA, the CDR3 is TGTGCCAGCAGCTTGACAGGGGGAGATGAAAAACTGTTTTTT.

V usage is TRBV5-1 and J usage is TRBJ1-2; 9 positions match TRBD1. After removal of 4 bases from V and 4 bases from J, the junction contained 11 bases not matched to a gene. This CDR3 contains 16 residues. Germline CDR1 SGHRS, CDR2 YFSETQ. CDR3 DNA sequence: TGCGCCAGCAGCGGAGGGACAGGGCGGTGGGGCTATGGCTACACCTTC. It specifies CASSGGTGRWGYGYTF. Supplemented by reference TRBV5-1 and TRBJ1-2, the full variable domain reads KAGVTQTPRYLIKTRGQQVTLSCSPISGHRSVSWYQQTPGQGLQFLFEYFSETQRNKGNFPGRFSGRQFSNSRSEMNVSTLELGDSALYLCASSGGTGRWGYGYTFGSGTRLTVV.

The chain combines TRBV5-1 with TRBJ1-1; TRBD1 is a possible D gene (5 bases). The CDR3 runs to 16 residues. Germline V gene sequence: CDR1 SGHRS, CDR2 YFSETQ. Trimming pared 5 bases from V and 4 bases from J, leaving 21 bases between. CDR3 protein: CASSYLGPGGGTEAFF. In DNA, the CDR3 is TGCGCCAGCAGTTACTTAGGTCCGGGGGGGGGCACTGAAGCTTTCTTT.

This sequence joins TRBV7-7 and TRBJ2-5; D ambiguous. The CDR3 has 13 amino acids. Trimming took off 5 bases at V and 3 bases at J, with 10 bases between the two ends. The germline CDR1 and CDR2 sequences are SSHAT and FNYEAQ (reference sequence). The CDR3 reads CASSLGPKETQYF. The CDR3 bases are TGTGCCAGCAGCCTAGGTCCCAAAGAGACCCAGTACTTC. The full variable domain, rest sourced from reference TRBV7-7 and TRBJ2-5, is GAGVSQSPRYKVTKRGQDVTLRCDPISSHATLYWYQQALGQGPEFLTYFNYEAQPDKSGLPSDRFSAERPEGSISTLTIQRTEQRDSAMYRCASSLGPKETQYFGPGTRLLVL.

The rearrangement joins TRBV4-1 to TRBJ2-7; a possible D gene is TRBD2 (6 bases). The CDR3 spans 15 residues. V was trimmed by 0 bases and J by 6 bases, leaving 15 bases between them. The germline V gene has CDR1 MGHRA and CDR2 YSYEKL. The CDR3 DNA is TGCGCCAGCAGCCAAGATCGGAGGGCCCTCCGCGAGCAGTACTTC. It is translated as CASSQDRRALREQYF.

The chain recombines TRBV9 with TRBJ2-1, with TRBD2 identical over 11 bases. The CDR3 contains 18 residues. The V and J ends lost 3 bases and 4 bases, in that order; junction bases with no gene match: 12. Looked up from germline, CDR1 is SGDLS and CDR2 is YYNGEE. The CDR3 region has the DNA TGTGCCAGCAGCGCGCCGGGACCGCGGACTAGCGGGTACAATGAGCAGTTCTTC. As protein: CASSAPGPRTSGYNEQFF.

The V gene is TRBV29-1, the J gene TRBJ1-2; possibly TRBD1 for D (5 bases). The CDR3 is 15 residues long. Germline lookup yields CDR1 SQVTM and CDR2 ANQGSEA. The V end was cut by 3 bases, the J end by 0 bases, with 14 bases between. The CDR3 region is CSVDRTLTSNYGYTF. The CDR3 nucleotides read TGCAGCGTTGATAGGACACTTACTTCTAACTATGGCTACACCTTC.

The chain carries TRBV27 and TRBJ1-5, with D tentatively TRBD1 (6 bases). This CDR3 spans 16 amino acids. V was shortened by 5 bases and J by 4 bases, with 18 bases between the two germline ends. Per germline, CDR1 MNHEY and CDR2 SMNVEV (reference sequence). CDR3 region: CASSPTGGQKNQPQHF. The CDR3 coding sequence is TGTGCCAGCAGTCCCACCGGAGGACAGAAGAATCAGCCCCAGCATTTT.

The chain has TRBV7-9 and TRBJ2-1; D is possibly TRBD2 (6 bases). In germline, CDR1 is SEHNR, CDR2 FQNEAQ (reference sequence). The CDR3 is 15 residues long. With 2 bases removed from V and 5 bases from J, the gap between germline ends came to 13 bases. The CDR3 here is CASSLQSAGHNEQFF. The CDR3, as DNA: TGTGCCAGCAGCTTACAGTCGGCGGGACACAATGAGCAGTTCTTC.

This clone appeared a single time. CDR3 DNA sequence: TGTGCCAGCAGTCACGAACAGGGATGGAATGAGCAGTTCTTC. It encodes CASSHEQGWNEQFF. This rearrangement joins TRBV6-6 to TRBJ2-1; D is perhaps TRBD1 (6 bases). With 5 bases removed from V and 7 bases from J, the gap between germline ends came to 15 bases. Germline V gives CDR1 MNHNY, CDR2 SVGAGI (reference sequence). The CDR3 extends over 14 amino acids.

Comments on this clone: A junction boundary mismatches the germline segment, possibly from a read error. The same CDR3 arises from other DNA sequences in this sample as well. The chain recombines TRBV4-1 with TRBJ1-6; 7 bases agree with TRBD1. This CDR3 has 19 amino acids. Germline CDR1 MGHRA, CDR2 YSYEKL. CDR3: CASSQKMGQRSSYNSPLHF. CDR3 coding DNA: TGCGCCAGCAGCCAAAAAATGGGACAGCGAAGCTCCTATAATTCCCCCCTCCACTTT.

The chain recombines TRBV7-7 with TRBJ2-5; 8 bases match TRBD2. Losses at the gene ends were 2 bases for V and 1 base for J; bases not matched to a gene: 12. Per germline, CDR1 SSHAT and CDR2 FNYEAQ (reference sequence). The CDR3 runs 18 residues. CDR3 coding DNA: TGTGCCAGCAGCTTAATGAAAATGAAGACTAGCGCCCAAGAGACCCAGTACTTC. This encodes CASSLMKMKTSAQETQYF.

This clone occurred once. This chain uses TRBV28 with TRBJ2-1; no clear D gene. This CDR3 spans 12 amino acids. Trimming cost V 6 bases and J 8 bases, with 11 bases left between them. CDR1 and CDR2 (germline): MDHEN, SYDVKM. The CDR3 loop is CASSPRGDEQFF. Written as DNA, the CDR3 is TGTGCCAGCAGCCCCCGAGGCGATGAGCAGTTCTTC.

The J gene is TRBJ2-7, the V gene TRBV28, with 7 positions matching TRBD1. The J segment lost 0 bases and the V segment lost 5 bases, leaving 4 bases of the junction unmatched. Looked up from germline, CDR1 is MDHEN and CDR2 is SYDVKM. The CDR3 is 14 amino acids. CDR3 coding DNA: TGTGCCAGCAGTCTGACAGGGTTCTCCTACGAGCAGTACTTC. Translation: CASSLTGFSYEQYF.

In this sample, this clone turned up once. The chain couples TRBV28 to TRBJ2-1, with 8 bases lining up with TRBD2. The CDR3 sequence is 18 residues long. CDR1 is MDHEN, CDR2 SYDVKM, per germline. V shed 0 bases and J 8 bases; nucleotides not matched to a gene: 15. CDR3 nucleotide sequence: TGTGCCAGCAGTTTATGCAATATCGCGGGAGGCCGCCAGGATGAGCAGTTCTTC. Its protein product is CASSLCNIAGGRQDEQFF.